Below, 13 T cell receptor beta chains from the same sample are listed, as sequenced in a study of blood T cell repertoires in COVID-19. Generated by immunoSEQ multiplex PCR, the TCRdb table keeps only in-frame clones and is missing some. Altogether some 110,000 clones are present, roughly 80% being singletons, with the ten largest covering 4.5% to 6%. The sequencing input was peripheral blood. The receptors derive from an older man with COVID-19, enrolled during active disease.

The CDR3 region is CASSRQQAQYF. As DNA, the CDR3 is TGTGCCAGCAGCCGCCAGCAGGCCCAGTACTTC. The chain carries TRBV3-1 (or the pseudogene TRBV3-2) and TRBJ2-5; unclear D gene. V was clipped by 4 bases and J by 9 bases, with 9 bases between them. Per the germline V gene, CDR1 is LGHDT and CDR2 is YNNKEL (reference sequence). This CDR3 has 11 amino acids.

This clone occurred a few times. The V call is TRBV6-5, the J call TRBJ1-2, with no clear D. Germline values: CDR1 MNHEY, CDR2 SVGAGI. The CDR3 covers 15 residues. Trimming left V 2 bases short and J 2 bases short, with 12 bases between. The CDR3 here is CASSYAPTENYGYTF. CDR3 in DNA: TGTGCCAGCAGTTACGCCCCAACTGAAAACTATGGCTACACCTTC.

The J gene is TRBJ2-2, the V gene TRBV3-1 (or the pseudogene TRBV3-2); D unclear. The ends were cut back, 8 bases at V and 2 bases at J, with 12 bases in the middle. The CDR3 length is 14 residues. Germline V gives CDR1 LGHDT, CDR2 YNNKEL (reference sequence). This CDR3 is CASAAQINTGELFF. The CDR3 nucleotides read TGTGCCAGCGCAGCGCAAATAAACACCGGGGAGCTGTTTTTT.

The chain recombines TRBV5-1 with TRBJ1-2; no reliable D call. Germline V gene sequence: CDR1 SGHRS, CDR2 YFSETQ. The germline V and J ends were trimmed by 2 bases and 3 bases, with 14 bases remaining between them. The CDR3 has 15 amino acids. The CDR3 region is CASSLTGRGDYGYTF. In DNA, the CDR3 is TGCGCCAGCAGCTTAACCGGCCGGGGTGACTATGGCTACACCTTC.

The chain links TRBV7-3 to TRBJ2-7; 9 nucleotides match TRBD2. The V segment lost 5 bases and the J segment 5 bases; nucleotides outside the gene matches: 13. Germline CDR1 and CDR2: SGHTA and FQGTGA. The CDR3 has 16 amino acids. The CDR3 here is CASSETPGLALHEQYF. The CDR3 bases are TGTGCCAGCAGCGAAACTCCGGGACTAGCCCTTCACGAGCAGTACTTC. Combining the CDR3 with reference TRBV7-3 and TRBJ2-7 gives the whole variable domain GAGVSQTPSNKVTEKGKYVELRCDPISGHTALYWYRQSLGQGPEFLIYFQGTGAADDSGLPNDRFFAVRPEGSVSTLKIQRTERGDSAVYLCASSETPGLALHEQYFGPGTRLTVT.

In its sample, this clone was seen once. The V and J genes are TRBV2 and TRBJ1-4; D is unclear. The ends were cut back, 1 base at V and 3 bases at J, with 6 bases in the middle. There are 14 residues in the CDR3. CDR1 is SNHLY and CDR2 is FYNNEI in the germline V gene. For the CDR3, the DNA is TGTGCCAGCAGTGAAGGGTCGGCTAATGAAAAACTGTTTTTT. Protein product: CASSEGSANEKLFF.

The chain joins TRBV4-1 to TRBJ2-7, with 9 positions matching TRBD2. The CDR3 runs to 17 residues. The V segment lost 1 base and the J segment 4 bases; nucleotides outside the gene matches: 11. The germline V gene has CDR1 MGHRA and CDR2 YSYEKL. The CDR3 sequence is CASSQGGVTSGQYEQYF. Written as DNA, the CDR3 is TGCGCCAGCAGCCAAGGGGGGGTAACTAGCGGGCAATACGAGCAGTACTTC.

The chain carries TRBV4-3 and TRBJ1-2, with TRBD1 matching 9 bases. The V segment lost 2 bases and the J segment 4 bases; nucleotides outside the gene matches: 5. Germline values: CDR1 LGHNA, CDR2 YSLEER. CDR3 length: 15 amino acids. CDR3 region: CASSQTGTGFYGYTF. The CDR3 DNA reads as TGCGCCAGCAGCCAAACCGGGACAGGGTTCTATGGCTACACCTTC.

The gene calls are TRBV7-2 and TRBJ2-2, with 10 bases fitting TRBD2. The germline gives CDR1 SGHTA, CDR2 FQGNSA. Germline trimming cut 0 bases from V and 8 bases from J; bases unmatched to any gene: 3. This CDR3 region has 15 residues. The DNA of the CDR3 is TGTGCCAGCAGCTTAGCTCTAGCGGGAGCTGGGGAGCTGTTTTTT. Encoded protein: CASSLALAGAGELFF.

This chain uses TRBV3-1 (or the pseudogene TRBV3-2) with TRBJ2-7; 8 bases fit TRBD1. Germline V CDR1 and CDR2: LGHDT, YNNKEL (reference sequence). This CDR3 is built from 15 residues. J gave up 1 base and V 5 bases, and 7 bases lay outside the gene matches. The CDR3 sequence: CASSRDRRRSYEQYF. The CDR3 DNA follows: TGTGCCAGCAGCAGGGACAGGCGGAGGTCCTACGAGCAGTACTTC.

This clone was detected only a few times. The chain links TRBV3-1 (or the pseudogene TRBV3-2) to TRBJ2-7; D unresolved. Germline V gene data show CDR1 as LGHDT and CDR2 as YNNKEL (reference sequence). With 0 bases removed from V and 1 base from J, the gap between germline ends came to 7 bases. The CDR3 spans 14 residues. CDR3: CASSQEEYSYEQYF. CDR3 bases: TGTGCCAGCAGCCAAGAAGAGTATTCCTACGAGCAGTACTTC.

The chain combines TRBV4-3 with TRBJ1-3; no definite D call. The germline V and J ends were trimmed by 1 base and 4 bases, with 8 bases remaining between them. This CDR3 is built from 14 residues. Germline CDR1 is LGHNA and CDR2 is YSLEER. The CDR3 DNA follows: TGCGCCAGCAGCCAAGGCGAGGCGGGAAACACCATATATTTT. It specifies CASSQGEAGNTIYF.

V is TRBV28 and J is TRBJ2-7, with 10 bases fitting TRBD2. The germline gives CDR1 MDHEN, CDR2 SYDVKM. This CDR3 contains 16 residues. The V gene end was trimmed by 6 bases and the J gene end by 6 bases; junction bases not matched to a gene: 14. CDR3 protein: CASRSRLAGERSEQYF. The CDR3 region has the DNA TGTGCCAGCAGGAGTCGGCTAGCGGGAGAAAGAAGCGAGCAGTACTTC.